The clone carrying this T cell receptor beta chain was found once. TCRdb fed the RT-PCR reads into MiXCR, producing one record per CDR3 protein. The data show approximately 200,000 distinct CDR3 sequences, with about 37% seen just once and roughly 12% held by the top ten. This sample stems from a study of patients and donors after allogeneic stem cell transplantation. Per the germline V gene, CDR1 is DFQATT and CDR2 is SNEGSKA (reference sequence). The CDR3 extends over 15 amino acids. Trimming removed 8 bases at V and 0 bases at J, with 19 bases between. The sample consisted of blood, either unsorted or a sorted T cell fraction (not recorded which). This sequence was found in a human donor who was either an allogeneic HSCT recipient or a stem cell or donor lymphocyte infusion donor (not recorded which). It is not recorded whose cells these are; they may come from a transplant donor. This chain uses TRBV20-1 with TRBJ1-1; a weak D match, TRBD1 (5 bases). In DNA form, the CDR3 reads TGCAGTTCGCTTGGGTGGGGGTACATGAACACTGAAGCTTTCTTT. Translating gives CSSLGWGYMNTEAFF.